This T cell receptor beta chain was captured by sequencing in a study of blood T cell repertoires in COVID-19. Study as a whole: Samples taken during acute and convalescent COVID-19 were collected in the United States, Italy and Spain. T cells, B-cell-depleted T cells, or PBMCs supplied cDNA or gDNA.

Study processing details: Estimates of nucleated cell counts were drawn from the amplification of reference gene primers. Generated by immunoSEQ multiplex PCR, the TCRdb table keeps only in-frame clones and is missing some. V and J calls and clone size come straight from that table; D and trimming were deduced from the DNA. The sample yields about 230,000 clones, 70% to 90% seen once. This CDR3 region has 13 residues. V lost 3 bases, J lost 7 bases, and 9 bases lay in between. Germline V gene sequence: CDR1 SGHAT, CDR2 FQNNGV. This chain uses TRBV11-2 with TRBJ1-4; unclear D gene. The TCR comes from a man aged 50 to 59 with COVID-19, enrolled during active disease. Input material: peripheral blood. DNA of the CDR3: TGTGCCAGCAGCTTCGGAGGTAGTGAAAAACTGTTTTTT. Translating it yields CASSFGGSEKLFF.